This TCR beta chain was recovered during a study of blood T cell repertoires in COVID-19. Donors were grouped by their self-reported clinical history. The study counted Cohort 3 donors as recovered given two negative PCRs, clearance, or symptom resolution. In the source study's methods: Amplifying reference gene primers gave estimates of nucleated cell counts. Produced via immunoSEQ multiplex PCR; TCRdb's table is partial and in-frame only. Clone size and V and J calls were adopted from that table, with D and trimming inferred from the DNA. The data hold around 300,000 clones, with roughly 86% observed a single time. Per the germline V gene, CDR1 is MDHEN and CDR2 is SYDVKM. The CDR3 has 15 residues. Trimming took off 3 bases at V and 6 bases at J, with 17 bases between the two ends.

The rearrangement links TRBV28 to TRBJ1-1; a possible D gene is TRBD1 (5 bases). This sequence was found in a woman aged 25-40 years who had recovered from COVID-19. The sequencing sample was made of PBMCs or T cells enriched from blood (not recorded which). The CDR3, as DNA: TGTGCCAGCAGTTTCCCCCAGACAGCACTCGCTGAAGCTTTCTTT. Translated: CASSFPQTALAEAFF.